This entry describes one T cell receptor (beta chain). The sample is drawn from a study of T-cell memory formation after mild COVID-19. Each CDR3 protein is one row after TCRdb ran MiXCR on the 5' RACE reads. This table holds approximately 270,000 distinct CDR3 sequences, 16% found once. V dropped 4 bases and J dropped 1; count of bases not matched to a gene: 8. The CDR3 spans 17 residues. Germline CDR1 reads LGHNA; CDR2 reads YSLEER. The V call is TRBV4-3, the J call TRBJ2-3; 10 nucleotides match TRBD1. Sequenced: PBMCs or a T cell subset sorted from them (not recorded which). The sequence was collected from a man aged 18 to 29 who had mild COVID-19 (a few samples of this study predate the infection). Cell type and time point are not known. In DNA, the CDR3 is TGCGCCAGCAGCCCAGGACTCGGACAGGGGGGCACAGATACGCAGTATTTT. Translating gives CASSPGLGQGGTDTQYF.